The clone carrying this T cell receptor (beta chain) was seen only a few times. TCRdb used MiXCR to reprocess the 5' RACE reads, holding one entry per CDR3 protein. This sample carries approximately 230,000 distinct CDR3 sequences, about 6.7% of them seen once, and the ten largest clones take less than 15%. This sample was taken from a study of identical twins. CDR3 size: 14 residues. The junction had 9 bases not matched to a gene; V was cut back by 8 bases and J by 3 bases. Germline V gene lookup returns CDR1 SGHNT and CDR2 YENEEA. The same specimen was also included in a second study, on T cells expressing NK-cell markers. That work adds: TCR beta repertoires came from sorted CD3+CD56+NKG2C+, CD3+CD56+NKG2C- and CD3+CD56-NKG2C+ T cells. Serological testing identified seven of the eight sequenced donors as HCMV-seropositive and one as seronegative.

The receptor was derived from a woman between 18 and 30 years old in good health. Sequencing was carried out using CD8+ T cells sorted from blood. This sequence joins TRBV11-3 and TRBJ1-1; TRBD1 matches at 7 bases. The chain's CDR3 is CASGDSRVDTEAFF. The CDR3 DNA is TGTGCCAGCGGGGACAGTAGGGTTGACACTGAAGCTTTCTTT.